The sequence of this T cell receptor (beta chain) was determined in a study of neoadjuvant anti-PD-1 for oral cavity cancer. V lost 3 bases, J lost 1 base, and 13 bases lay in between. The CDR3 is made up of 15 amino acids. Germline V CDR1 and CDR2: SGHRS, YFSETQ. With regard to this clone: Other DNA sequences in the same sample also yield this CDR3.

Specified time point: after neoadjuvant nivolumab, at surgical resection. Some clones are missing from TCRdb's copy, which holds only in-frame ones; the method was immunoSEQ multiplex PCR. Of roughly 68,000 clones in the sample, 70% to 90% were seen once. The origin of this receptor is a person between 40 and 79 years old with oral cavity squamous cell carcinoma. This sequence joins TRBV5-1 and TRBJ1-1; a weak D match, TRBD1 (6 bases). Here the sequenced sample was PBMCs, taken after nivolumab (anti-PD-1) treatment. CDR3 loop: CASSSPLTGNTEAFF. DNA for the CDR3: TGCGCCAGCAGCTCCCCCTTGACAGGGAACACTGAAGCTTTCTTT.